This T cell receptor (beta chain) was observed in a study of PD-L1 blockade in urothelial cancer. In the study overall: Blood analyses occurred 3 weeks (second dose) and 6 weeks post treatment start.

The authors spiked synthetic TCR analog templates into each PCR. Data came from immunoSEQ multiplex PCR; TCRdb stores just in-frame clones and leaves some out. This table has 40,000 to 55,000 clones, 70% to 90% appearing once. Time point meaning: peripheral blood 6 weeks after treatment start. Peripheral blood mononuclear cells were collected from every patient before and during treatment, yielding between 1 and 8 samples per patient. This CDR3 is 16 amino acids long. J lost 4 bases, V lost 3 bases, and 9 bases had no gene match. Per germline, CDR1 SGHRS and CDR2 YFSETQ. The receptor's source is a man in his 60s with urothelial cancer. The source was PBMCs, collected around atezolizumab (anti-PD-L1) treatment. The chain links TRBV5-1 to TRBJ2-5; 10 nucleotides align to TRBD2. The CDR3: CASSYPSGGAGETQYF. CDR3 coding DNA: TGCGCCAGCAGCTACCCAAGCGGGGGGGCCGGAGAGACCCAGTACTTC.